This T cell receptor (beta chain) originates from a study of shared clonotypes between healthy human individuals (dated by TCRdb to 2020 to 2021). For context, the study as a whole: A couple of women and a few men aged 18 to 49 years were included in the cohort. To increase sequencing depth and limit assay-specific biases, different laboratories used diverse techniques to prepare libraries and sequence TCR repertoires. For each donor, three plates each were used for CD4 naive and CD4 memory, two plates were used for CD8 naive, and one plate was used for CD8 memory. To estimate repertoire size and how much clonotype sharing occurs between individuals, the study deeply sequenced the blood TCR repertoires of five or six healthy adults. Each donor's leukapheresis produced roughly between roughly 0.85 and 9.5 billion PBMCs. Broad study findings and their caveats: Estimated clonotype richness was generally larger for naive than for memory subsets. Only blood was sampled, and tissue TCR repertoires likely differ from those in blood. Based on pairwise subsampling, the degree of clonotype sharing among donors was expected to be affected by sequencing depth. The genetic and exposure-history diversity represented was limited by the small number of donors. Rarefaction of sorted-subset datasets indicated incomplete sequencing despite the large sequencing depth. When four donors were compared, the shared fraction of clonotypes was roughly 5% for naive CD4, around 3.5% for naive CD8, more than 2% for memory CD4, and 0.35% to 0.5% for memory CD8. Compared with non-shared clonotypes, clonotypes shared by all four sorted-subset donors had higher generation probabilities.

A remark on this clone: Its recognized antigen is unknown. The record has no base qualities; no much larger clone is one base away.

TCR CDR3 regions were amplified from genomic DNA by multiplex PCR using the deep immunoSEQ assay. Genomic DNA extracted from each cell subset was distributed evenly over all wells of several immunoSEQ 96-well plates, and each plate served as one replicate. For sorted subsets, about 210 ng of genomic DNA, equivalent to around 29,000 T cell genomes, went into each replicate PCR. The purified libraries were quantified using a Qubit 3.0 fluorometer, sized with a Bioanalyzer 2100, and then quantified again using the KAPA Library Quantification kit. Every immunoSEQ 96-well plate was sequenced on a separate single-read 150-cycle Illumina NextSeq 550 flow cell. As for the authors' bioinformatics: Because the immunoSEQ output held only junctional sequences and lacked quality scores, the filtering could not match the filtering applied to full-length reads. To assign V/J genes and CDR3, sequences were annotated using PyIR, a Python wrapper for IgBLAST v1.9, with IMGT germline references. Reads were filtered out if the reads had weak V/J assignments (E-value above 1e-6), no CDR3, stop codons, out-of-frame junctions, or ambiguous translated residues. A V3J clonotype was defined by an identical inferred V gene, J gene, and CDR3 amino acid sequence. To compute the percentage overlap between repertoires, the number of shared unique clonotypes was divided by the size of the smaller repertoire. RTK rarefaction, the Chao1 estimator, and Recon v2.1 estimates of unobserved clonotypes were used to assess repertoire richness. OLGA was used to compute generation probabilities for all TCRbeta clonotypes that the gDNA method yielded from a handful of donors. TCRdb stores this immuneACCESS table with in-frame sequences only. Part of the clones is absent; in the studies checked, under half of the shortfall reflects unresolved V genes, and no reason is known for the rest. The V and J calls and clone size come from that table; D and trimming were worked out from the DNA. This sample holds approximately 2.4 million clones; 95% were observed only once. Roughly 0.13% of the sample comes from the top ten.

Healthy HIV-negative adults with no recently reported acute infections or vaccinations were included as donors. Only Caucasian adults living in Nashville, Tennessee, USA were represented among the donors. CD4+ T cells were enriched by magnetic negative selection; naive cells were then positively selected on CD45RA, and the negative fraction formed the memory subset. Blood was collected by leukapheresis, and PBMCs were isolated by Ficoll-Histopaque density gradient centrifugation and then cryopreserved in liquid nitrogen vapor phase. Analytical flow cytometry was used to check the purity and quantity of every magnetically sorted T cell population. From each sorted fraction, genomic DNA was isolated and quantified by UV absorbance on a Nanodrop 2000c. The sequencing sample was made of naive CD4+ T cells sorted from blood. The sample's cell subset or site, from its label and the paper: CD45RA+ positively selected. The TCR sequence derives from a man aged 18 to 30 in good health.

CDR3 region: CASSQRGQWNEQYF. The DNA sequence is given as TGTGCCAGCTCCCAAAGAGGACAATGGAACGAGCAGTACTTC. The chain is assembled from TRBV18 and TRBJ2-7, and possibly TRBD1, on 5 matching bases. V lost 6 bases and J lost 5 bases; the stretch between them is 17 bases long. From cysteine to phenylalanine, the CDR3 is 14 amino acids long. Kept here is only the CDR3 DNA, which spans 42 bases and is read in frame from base 1. CDR1 and CDR2 are drawn from the germline V gene: KGHSH, LQKENI.